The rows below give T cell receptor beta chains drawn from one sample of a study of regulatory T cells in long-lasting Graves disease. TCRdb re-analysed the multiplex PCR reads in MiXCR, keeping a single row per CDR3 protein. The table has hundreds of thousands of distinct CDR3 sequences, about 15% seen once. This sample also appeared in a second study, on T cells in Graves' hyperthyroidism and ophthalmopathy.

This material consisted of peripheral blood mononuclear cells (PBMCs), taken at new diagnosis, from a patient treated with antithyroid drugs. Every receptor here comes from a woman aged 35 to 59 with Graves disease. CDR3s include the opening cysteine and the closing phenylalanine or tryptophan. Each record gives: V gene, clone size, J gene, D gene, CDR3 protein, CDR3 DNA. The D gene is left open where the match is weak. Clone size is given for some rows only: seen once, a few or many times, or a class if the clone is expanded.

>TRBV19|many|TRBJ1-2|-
CASKWEGGNYGYTF
TGTGCCAGTAAGTGGGAAGGAGGTAACTATGGCTACACCTTC
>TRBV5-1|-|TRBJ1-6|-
CASMGPGGNSPLHF
TGCGCCAGCATGGGGCCCGGGGGAAATTCACCCCTCCACTTT
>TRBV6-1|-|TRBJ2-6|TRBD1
CASRSPGQGAWVPGANVLTF
TGTGCCAGCAGGTCACCGGGACAGGGGGCCTGGGTCCCTGGGGCCAACGTCCTGACTTTC
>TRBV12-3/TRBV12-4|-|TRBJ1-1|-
CASSGGQFTEAFF
TGTGCCAGCAGTGGCGGACAGTTCACTGAAGCTTTCTTT
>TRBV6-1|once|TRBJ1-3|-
CASSKGSPIYF
TGTGCCAGCAGTAAAGGGAGCCCCATATATTTT
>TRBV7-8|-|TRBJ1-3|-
CASSLKGPGAGNTIYF
TGTGCCAGCAGCTTAAAGGGCCCGGGAGCTGGAAACACCATATATTTT
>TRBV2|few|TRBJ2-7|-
CASKRLGGGSYEQYF
TGTGCCAGCAAGCGGCTGGGAGGAGGCTCCTACGAGCAGTACTTC
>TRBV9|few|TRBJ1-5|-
CASSRDPTAHQPQHF
TGTGCCAGCAGCCGGGACCCAACGGCCCATCAGCCCCAGCATTTT
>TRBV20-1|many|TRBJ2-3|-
CSATAGLTDTQYF
TGCAGTGCTACCGCTGGCCTCACAGATACGCAGTATTTT
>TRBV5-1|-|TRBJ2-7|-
CASSLDSPSYEQYF
TGCGCCAGCAGCTTGGATAGCCCGTCCTACGAGCAGTACTTC
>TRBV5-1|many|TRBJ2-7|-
CASSFSVDSYEQYF
TGCGCCAGCAGTTTCTCCGTAGACTCCTACGAGCAGTACTTC
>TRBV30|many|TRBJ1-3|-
CAWKIGNSGNTIYF
TGTGCCTGGAAGATCGGGAACTCTGGAAACACCATATATTTT
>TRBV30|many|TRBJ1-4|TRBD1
CAWSRGQAIPNEKLFF
TGTGCCTGGAGTAGGGGACAGGCCATACCTAATGAAAAACTGTTTTTT
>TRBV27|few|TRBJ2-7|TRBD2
CASRRTSGFYEQYF
TGTGCCAGCAGGAGGACTAGCGGATTCTACGAGCAGTACTTC
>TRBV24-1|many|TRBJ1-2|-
CATSGSVYGYTF
TGTGCCACCAGTGGTAGTGTCTATGGCTACACCTTC
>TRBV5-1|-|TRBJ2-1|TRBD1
CASSLETGGNEQLF
TGCGCCAGCAGCTTGGAGACAGGGGGCAATGAGCAGCTCTTC
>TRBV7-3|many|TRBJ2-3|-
CASSLTEGTDTQYF
TGTGCCAGCAGCTTAACTGAGGGCACAGATACGCAGTATTTT
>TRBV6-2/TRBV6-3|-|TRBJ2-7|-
CASSYAPPGIDVDEQYF
TGTGCCAGCAGTTACGCCCCGCCAGGGATCGATGTAGACGAGCAGTACTTC
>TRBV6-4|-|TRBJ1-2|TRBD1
CASSDSSQGADGYTF
TGTGCCAGCAGTGACTCTTCACAGGGGGCGGATGGCTACACCTTC
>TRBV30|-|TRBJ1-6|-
CAWSVLDPNSPLHF
TGTGCCTGGAGTGTACTGGACCCAAATTCACCCCTCCACTTT
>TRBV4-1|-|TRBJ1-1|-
CASSHTGAGTEAFF
TGCGCCAGCAGCCACACGGGCGCGGGGACTGAAGCTTTCTTT
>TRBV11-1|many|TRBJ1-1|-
CASSPVTGEAFF
TGTGCCAGCAGCCCAGTAACGGGTGAAGCTTTCTTT
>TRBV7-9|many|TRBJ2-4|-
CASRSGSINIQYF
TGTGCCAGCAGGTCCGGGTCAATTAACATTCAGTACTTC
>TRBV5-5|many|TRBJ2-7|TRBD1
CASSAGQAIYEQYF
TGTGCCAGCAGCGCGGGACAGGCCATTTACGAGCAGTACTTC
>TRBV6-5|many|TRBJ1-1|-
CASSYPGPRNTEAFF
TGTGCCAGCAGTTATCCGGGACCGCGGAACACTGAAGCTTTCTTT
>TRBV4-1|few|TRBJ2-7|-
CASSQELGTATYEQYF
TGCGCCAGCAGCCAAGAACTTGGGACGGCCACCTACGAGCAGTACTTC
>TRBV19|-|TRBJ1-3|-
CASSTPRRAHGNTIYF
TGTGCCAGTAGTACCCCCCGGAGGGCTCATGGAAACACCATATATTTT
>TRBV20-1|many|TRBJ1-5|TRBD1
CSVTDRVGSQPQHF
TGCAGTGTTACAGACAGGGTTGGAAGTCAGCCCCAGCATTTT
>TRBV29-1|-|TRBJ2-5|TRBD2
CSVDQRGLIGVGTQYF
TGCAGCGTTGACCAGCGGGGGCTCATCGGGGTCGGGACCCAGTACTTC
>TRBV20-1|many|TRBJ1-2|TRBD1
CSAPTDRGYSSGYTF
TGCAGTGCTCCAACGGACAGGGGGTATTCATCTGGCTACACCTTC
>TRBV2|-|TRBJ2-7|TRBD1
CASSQDRGGYEQYF
TGTGCCAGCAGTCAGGACAGGGGAGGGTACGAGCAGTACTTC